The T cell receptor beta chain under discussion was sequenced for a study of blood T cell repertoires in COVID-19. Turning to the study itself: The cDNA or gDNA used as material had been derived from T cells, B-cell-depleted T cells, or PBMCs.

The CDR3 is 23 amino acids. Trimming removed 0 bases from V and 0 bases from J; junction bases left unmatched: 19. Germline CDR1 is LGHDT and CDR2 is YNNKEL (reference sequence). This clone was detected only once. Allocation to cohorts depended on clinical history reported by the participants. The method was immunoSEQ multiplex PCR; TCRdb's version includes in-frame clones alone and lacks a portion of them. Of a few hundred thousand clones listed, over 75% are singletons. The J gene is TRBJ2-1, the V gene TRBV3-1 (or the pseudogene TRBV3-2); 11 bases line up with TRBD2. The sample consisted of PBMCs or T cells enriched from blood (not recorded which). This sequence originates from a woman between 25 and 40 years old who had recovered from COVID-19. The CDR3 protein is CASSQEKQGPGLAEWSSYNEQFF. In nucleotides, the CDR3 is TGTGCCAGCAGCCAAGAGAAACAGGGTCCGGGACTAGCGGAATGGAGCTCCTACAATGAGCAGTTCTTC.